Each of the 10 T cell receptor beta chains below was sequenced from the same sample in a study of blood T cell repertoires in COVID-19 (TCRdb year 2020). Receptor amplification or capture employed the immunoSEQ multiplex PCR assay. The table comes from immuneACCESS by way of TCRdb, which keeps in-frame sequences with V and J called. Part of the clones is missing from these tables; in studies checked, under half for an unresolved V gene and the rest for unknown reasons. The sample table holds 250,000 to 350,000 clones, of which approximately 90% were seen once. The top ten hold approximately 7.5% of the sample. Material for sequencing was peripheral blood. The receptors were gathered from a woman younger than 45 with COVID-19, enrolled during active disease.

This chain connects TRBV19 to TRBJ2-6, with D possibly being TRBD1 (6 bases). The CDR3 is 17 amino acids. V lost 7 bases, J lost 0 bases, and 16 bases lay in between. Germline assignment: CDR1 LNHDA and CDR2 SQIVND (reference sequence). The CDR3 DNA reads as TGTGCCAGTAATACAGGGTACGGGGACTCTGGGGCCAACGTCCTGACTTTC. Protein product: CASNTGYGDSGANVLTF.

The chain joins TRBV6-5 to TRBJ2-5; D unresolved. This CDR3 has 13 amino acids. Germline loops: CDR1 MNHEY, CDR2 SVGAGI. V lost 7 bases, J lost 5 bases, and 14 bases lay in between. CDR3 in DNA: TGTGCCAGCACCGCCCTGCGGTTGGAGACCCAGTACTTC. Translation: CASTALRLETQYF.

The chain uses TRBV29-1 and TRBJ2-2; a possible D gene is TRBD2 (5 bases). The length of the CDR3 is 14 residues. The V gene's germline CDR1 is SQVTM and CDR2 ANQGSEA. Trimming pared 5 bases from V and 0 bases from J, leaving 10 bases between. CDR3 nucleotides: TGCAGCGTTACTAGTATCGCGAACACCGGGGAGCTGTTTTTT. It specifies CSVTSIANTGELFF.

In this sample, this clone turned up once. The J gene is TRBJ2-1, the V gene TRBV29-1; the match to TRBD2 covers 11 bases. The ends lost 3 bases at V and 14 bases at J; junction bases unmatched: 15. The length of the CDR3 is 15 residues. Germline V lookup: CDR1 SQVTM, CDR2 ANQGSEA. CDR3 sequence: CSVEGGLAGGPMEFF. CDR3 nucleotides: TGCAGCGTTGAGGGGGGATTAGCGGGAGGGCCTATGGAGTTCTTC.

The CDR3 sequence is CASSRYSNQPQHF. CDR3 nucleotide sequence: TGTGCCAGCAGCCGTTATAGCAATCAGCCCCAGCATTTT. This rearrangement joins TRBV11-1 to TRBJ1-5; D is uncertain. V lost 5 bases and J lost 0, with 5 bases in between. Germline CDR1 is SGHAT and CDR2 is FQDESV (reference sequence). The CDR3 has 13 amino acids.

V is TRBV6-5 and J is TRBJ1-4, with TRBD1 matching 9 bases. The V gene end was trimmed by 6 bases and the J gene end by 5 bases; junction bases not matched to a gene: 4. This CDR3 is built from 14 residues. The germline V gene has CDR1 MNHEY and CDR2 SVGAGI. The CDR3 loop reads CASRTGGENEKLFF. The CDR3 DNA is TGTGCCAGCAGAACAGGGGGCGAGAATGAAAAACTGTTTTTT.

The gene calls are TRBV7-2 and TRBJ2-2, with 9 bases that match TRBD2. V trimming: 3 bases; J trimming: 3 bases; junction bases outside the gene matches: 2. The germline gives CDR1 SGHTA, CDR2 FQGNSA. This CDR3 is 15 amino acids long. CDR3 sequence: CASSLRLADTGELFF. The DNA for the CDR3 is TGTGCCAGCAGCTTGCGACTAGCGGACACCGGGGAGCTGTTTTTT.

This clone was found once. The J gene is TRBJ2-6, the V gene TRBV7-9; possibly TRBD1 for D (5 bases). The germline V gene encodes CDR1 SEHNR and CDR2 FQNEAQ (reference sequence). The CDR3 consists of 17 residues. The V gene lost 5 bases and the J gene lost 0 bases, with 14 bases spanning the gap. The chain's CDR3 is CASSDLAGISGANVLTF. DNA of the CDR3: TGTGCCAGCAGCGACCTTGCAGGGATCTCTGGGGCCAACGTCCTGACTTTC.

This clone has only one observation. This sequence joins TRBV5-5 and TRBJ2-7, with D possibly being TRBD2 (6 bases). Germline V gene lookup returns CDR1 SGHKS and CDR2 YYEKEE (reference sequence). V lost 5 bases to trimming and J lost 3 bases, with 9 bases between them. The CDR3 runs 12 residues. CDR3 DNA sequence: TGTGCCAGCAGTTCGGGGGTCTACGAGCAGTACTTC. Translated, it gives CASSSGVYEQYF.

A single count supports this clone. The V and J genes are TRBV2 and TRBJ2-1; 11 bases are shared with TRBD2. Germline-derived CDR1 and CDR2 are SNHLY and FYNNEI. V lost 6 bases and J lost 8; bases outside the gene matches: 6. The CDR3 sequence is 14 residues long. The DNA of the CDR3 is TGTGCCAGCAGACTCGGGACTAGCGGCGATGAGCAGTTCTTC. As protein: CASRLGTSGDEQFF. Filled out from reference TRBV2 and TRBJ2-1, the complete variable domain reads EPEVTQTPSHQVTQMGQEVILRCVPISNHLYFYWYRQILGQKVEFLVSFYNNEISEKSEIFDDQFSVERPDGSNFTLKIRSTKLEDSAMYFCASRLGTSGDEQFFGPGTRLTVL.